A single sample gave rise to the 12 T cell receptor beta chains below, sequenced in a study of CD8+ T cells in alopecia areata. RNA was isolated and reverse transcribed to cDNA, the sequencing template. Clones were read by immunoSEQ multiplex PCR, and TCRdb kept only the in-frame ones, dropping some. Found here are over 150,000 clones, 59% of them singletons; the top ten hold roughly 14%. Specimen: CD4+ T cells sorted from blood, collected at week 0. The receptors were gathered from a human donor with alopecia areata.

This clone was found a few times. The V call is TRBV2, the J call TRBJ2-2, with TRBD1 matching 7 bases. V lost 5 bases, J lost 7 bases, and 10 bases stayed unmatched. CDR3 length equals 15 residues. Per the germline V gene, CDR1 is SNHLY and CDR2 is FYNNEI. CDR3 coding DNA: TGTGCCAGCAGTAGTCAGGGGGTGCAGATCGGGGAGCTGTTTTTT. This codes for CASSSQGVQIGELFF. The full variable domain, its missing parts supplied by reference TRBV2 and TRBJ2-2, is EPEVTQTPSHQVTQMGQEVILRCVPISNHLYFYWYRQILGQKVEFLVSFYNNEISEKSEIFDDQFSVERPDGSNFTLKIRSTKLEDSAMYFCASSSQGVQIGELFFGEGSRLTVL.

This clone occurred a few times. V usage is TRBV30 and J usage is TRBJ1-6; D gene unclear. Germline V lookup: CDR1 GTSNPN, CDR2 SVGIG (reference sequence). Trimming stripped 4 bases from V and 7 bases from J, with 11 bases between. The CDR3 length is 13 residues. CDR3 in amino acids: CAWTREGNSPLHF. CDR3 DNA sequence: TGTGCCTGGACCCGGGAAGGAAATTCACCCCTCCACTTT.

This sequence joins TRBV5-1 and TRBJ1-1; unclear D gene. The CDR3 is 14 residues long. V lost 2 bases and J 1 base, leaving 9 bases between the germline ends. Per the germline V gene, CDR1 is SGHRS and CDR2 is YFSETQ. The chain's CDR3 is CASSFEIRNTEAFF. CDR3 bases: TGCGCCAGCAGCTTTGAAATAAGGAACACTGAAGCTTTCTTT.

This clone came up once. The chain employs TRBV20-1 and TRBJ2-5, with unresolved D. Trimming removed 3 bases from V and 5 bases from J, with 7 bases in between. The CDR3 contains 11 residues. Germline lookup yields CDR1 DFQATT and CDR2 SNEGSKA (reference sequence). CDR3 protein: CSASPAETQYF. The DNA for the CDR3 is TGCAGTGCTAGCCCCGCGGAGACCCAGTACTTC.

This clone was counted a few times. The CDR3 is CSVGDRLGPQHF. CDR3 bases: TGCAGCGTTGGGGACAGGCTGGGGCCCCAGCATTTT. The genes are TRBV29-1 and TRBJ1-5; 8 bases are shared with TRBD1. The CDR3 contains 12 residues. CDR1 and CDR2 from the germline V gene are SQVTM and ANQGSEA. The ends lost 4 bases at V and 9 bases at J; junction bases unmatched: 5.

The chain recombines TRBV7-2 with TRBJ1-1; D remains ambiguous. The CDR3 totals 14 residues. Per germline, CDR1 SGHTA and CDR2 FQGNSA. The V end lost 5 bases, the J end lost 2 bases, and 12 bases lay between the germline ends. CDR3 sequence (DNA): TGTGCCAGCAGCCGCCGCACATTTAACACTGAAGCTTTCTTT. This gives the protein CASSRRTFNTEAFF.

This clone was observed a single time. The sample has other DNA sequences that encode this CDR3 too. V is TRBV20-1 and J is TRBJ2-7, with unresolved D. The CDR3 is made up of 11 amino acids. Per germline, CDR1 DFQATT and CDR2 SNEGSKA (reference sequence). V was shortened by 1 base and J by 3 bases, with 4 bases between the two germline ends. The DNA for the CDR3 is TGCAGTGCTAGAGGGGGCTACGAGCAGTACTTC. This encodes CSARGGYEQYF.

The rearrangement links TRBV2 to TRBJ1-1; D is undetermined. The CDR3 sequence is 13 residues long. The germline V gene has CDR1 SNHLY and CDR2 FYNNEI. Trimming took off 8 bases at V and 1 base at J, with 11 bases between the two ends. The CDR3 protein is CASEVGQNTEAFF. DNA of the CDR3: TGTGCCAGCGAAGTAGGTCAGAACACTGAAGCTTTCTTT.

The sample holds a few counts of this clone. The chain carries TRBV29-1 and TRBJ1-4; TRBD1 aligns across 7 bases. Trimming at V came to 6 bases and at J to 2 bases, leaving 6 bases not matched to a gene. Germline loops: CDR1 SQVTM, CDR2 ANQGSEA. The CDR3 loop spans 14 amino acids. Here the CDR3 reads CSVAPGQTNEKLFF. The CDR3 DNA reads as TGCAGCGTGGCGCCGGGACAGACTAATGAAAAACTGTTTTTT.

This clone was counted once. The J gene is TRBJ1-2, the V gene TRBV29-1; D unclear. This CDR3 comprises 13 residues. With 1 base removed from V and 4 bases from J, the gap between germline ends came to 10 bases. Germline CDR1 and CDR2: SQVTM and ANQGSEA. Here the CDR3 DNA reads TGCAGCGTTGAAGTACAGCCGATCTATGGCTACACCTTC. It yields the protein CSVEVQPIYGYTF.

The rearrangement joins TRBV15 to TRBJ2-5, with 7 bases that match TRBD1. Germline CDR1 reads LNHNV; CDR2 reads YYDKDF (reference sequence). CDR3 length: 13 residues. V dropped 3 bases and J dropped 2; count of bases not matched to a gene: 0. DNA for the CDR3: TGTGCCACCAGCAGGGGACAGCAAGAGACCCAGTACTTC. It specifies CATSRGQQETQYF.

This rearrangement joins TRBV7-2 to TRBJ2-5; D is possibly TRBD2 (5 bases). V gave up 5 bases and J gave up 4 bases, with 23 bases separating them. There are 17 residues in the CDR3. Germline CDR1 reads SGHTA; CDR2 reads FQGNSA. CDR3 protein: CASSNDGWRGSGETQYF. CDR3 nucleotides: TGTGCCAGCAGCAACGACGGTTGGAGAGGGTCTGGAGAGACCCAGTACTTC.